This T cell receptor (beta chain) was captured by sequencing in a study of PD-L1 blockade in urothelial cancer. Study in general: The analyses of blood took place 3 weeks (second dose) and 6 weeks after treatment start. Blood samples contained a median about 150,000 T cells.

This sample's time point: peripheral blood 6 weeks after treatment start. The study enrolled patients with locally advanced or metastatic urothelial carcinoma. Sequencing was performed with immunoSEQ multiplex PCR; in TCRdb, only in-frame clones are kept and a portion is missing. The sample records tens of thousands of clones, 88% being singletons. This CDR3 region has 14 residues. Trimming shortened V by 5 bases and J by 8 bases, and 18 bases separated the two germline ends. The germline V gene has CDR1 SGHVS and CDR2 FQNEAQ. Broader study findings: When pretreatment blood TCR clonality was below the median, it predicted better survival.

Points on this clone: Antigen: not known.

This clonotype was sampled from a man aged 55 to 70 with urothelial cancer. Sample: PBMCs, taken around atezolizumab (anti-PD-L1) treatment. V is TRBV7-8 and J is TRBJ1-2, with D uncertain. The CDR3 DNA reads TGTGCCAGCAGCCCCCATTTAAACGCGCGGGGCTACACCTTC. Translating it yields CASSPHLNARGYTF.